This T cell receptor beta chain was retrieved from a study of blood T cell repertoires in COVID-19. Study summary: Sites across the United States, Italy and Spain contributed samples from acute and convalescent COVID-19. The analysed material was cDNA or gDNA that came from T cells, B-cell-depleted T cells, or PBMCs.

The V gene's germline CDR1 is GTSNPN and CDR2 SVGIG (reference sequence). This CDR3 is 15 amino acids long. V lost 0 bases and J 0 bases, leaving 11 bases between the germline ends. Per the original data handling: Counts of nucleated cells, estimated from reference gene primer amplification, were obtained. Using immunoSEQ multiplex PCR, the repertoire was profiled, and TCRdb retains in-frame clones only, with some absent. V, J and clone size are those of that table, while D and trimming were read from the DNA. The sample yields some 70,000 clones, approximately 86% seen once. The sample was peripheral blood. The TCR sequence derives from a woman in her fifties or sixties with acute or convalescent COVID-19. The chain carries TRBV30 and TRBJ1-1; a weak D match, TRBD1 (6 bases). CDR3 residues: CAWSVQGGMNTEAFF. The CDR3 DNA sequence: TGTGCCTGGAGTGTACAGGGAGGGATGAACACTGAAGCTTTCTTT. Variable domain in full (rest from reference TRBV30 and TRBJ1-1): SQTIHQWPATLVQPVGSPLSLECTVEGTSNPNLYWYRQAAGRGLQLLFYSVGIGQISSEVPQNLSASRPQDRQFILSSKKLLLSDSGFYLCAWSVQGGMNTEAFFGQGTRLTVV.